The entry that follows covers one T cell receptor (beta chain) sequence. Its antigen is unknown. The data are from a study of shared clonotypes between healthy human individuals. Overall study results and limits: It was the non-shared clonotypes that had lower generation probabilities than clonotypes shared by all four donors.

Using immunoSEQ multiplex PCR, the repertoire was profiled, and TCRdb retains in-frame clones only, with some absent. Of around 2.5 million clones detected, 80% to 95% appear once; the ten largest clones hold roughly 0.39%. This CDR3 spans 19 amino acids. V was clipped by 1 base and J by 0 bases, with 16 bases between them. Germline values: CDR1 LGHNA, CDR2 YSLEER. The study enrolled healthy HIV-negative adults without recent acute infections or vaccinations as donors. This TCR came from a man younger than 35 in good health. Some clones in this sample may be carry-over from other donors' samples. Sequences were obtained from naive CD4+ T cells from PBMCs. The sample's subset: CD45RA+ positively selected. The chain links TRBV4-3 to TRBJ2-6; perhaps TRBD1 as D (6 bases). The CDR3 loop reads CASSQALGQKSSGANVLTF. CDR3 bases: TGCGCCAGCAGCCAAGCCTTAGGACAGAAGAGCTCTGGGGCCAACGTCCTGACTTTC.